Following are 24 T cell receptor beta chains from one sample sequenced in a study of response to subunit inactivated influenza vaccine. Each CDR3 protein is one row after TCRdb ran MiXCR on the RT-PCR reads. The sample yields a few hundred thousand distinct CDR3 sequences, roughly 9.8% seen once. The sample was PBMCs from blood, taken 40 to 50 days after vaccination. The receptors were sampled from a man in his fifties who received an inactivated influenza vaccine.

The V call is TRBV10-2, the J call TRBJ2-3, with D possibly matching TRBD1 (5 bases). Germline V CDR1 and CDR2: WSHSY, SAAADI. The CDR3 has 13 residues. The ends were cut back, 3 bases at V and 6 bases at J, with 10 bases in the middle. CDR3 bases: TGCGCCAGCAGTGACAGGGTGGTGGATACGCAGTATTTT. Protein product: CASSDRVVDTQYF.

This clonotype was seen more than once but under ten times. The chain joins TRBV6-1 to TRBJ2-3, with TRBD2 identical over 10 bases. Germline V gene lookup returns CDR1 MNHNS and CDR2 SASEGT. This CDR3 spans 13 amino acids. V was pared by 6 bases and J by 4 bases, with 1 base of the junction left unmatched. CDR3 residues: CASSSGGADTQYF. CDR3 coding DNA: TGTGCCAGCAGCAGCGGGGGGGCAGATACGCAGTATTTT.

CDR3 amino acids: CAISGSPQETQYF. DNA for the CDR3: TGTGCCATCAGCGGGAGTCCCCAAGAGACCCAGTACTTC. This chain uses TRBV10-3 with TRBJ2-5, with D perhaps matching TRBD2 (6 bases). The V end lost 6 bases, the J end lost 1 base, and 9 bases lay between the germline ends. This CDR3 has 13 amino acids. In germline, CDR1 is ENHRY, CDR2 SYGVKD.

The chain links TRBV3-1 to TRBJ1-5; D may be TRBD1 (5 bases). This CDR3 has 15 residues. From germline, CDR1 is LGHDT and CDR2 YNNKEL (reference sequence). V shed 1 base and J shed 0 bases, with 7 bases lying between them. CDR3 sequence (DNA): TGTGCCAGCAGCCAAGGGGGGGTTAGCAATCAGCCCCAGCATTTT. Its translation is CASSQGGVSNQPQHF.

The table lists this clonotype with a few counts. The J gene is TRBJ2-7, the V gene TRBV10-3; D might be TRBD1 or TRBD2, each matching 5 bases. The germline V and J ends were trimmed by 6 bases and 4 bases, with 19 bases remaining between them. Per germline, CDR1 ENHRY and CDR2 SYGVKD. CDR3 length: 15 amino acids. The CDR3: CAISPGTSHGYEQYF. The CDR3 DNA reads as TGTGCCATCAGCCCCGGGACCTCCCATGGGTACGAGCAGTACTTC.

Only a few counts were recorded for this clonotype. CDR3 sequence reads: CASSKTSGVTGELFF. CDR3 DNA: TGTGCCAGCAGCAAGACTAGCGGGGTTACCGGGGAGCTGTTTTTT. The chain recombines TRBV5-6 with TRBJ2-2; 11 positions match TRBD2. Germline-derived CDR1 and CDR2 are SGHDT and YYEEEE. The CDR3 contains 15 residues. V shed 4 bases, J shed 5 bases, and the junction held 4 bases outside the gene matches.

This clonotype was counted only a few times. The chain combines TRBV2 with TRBJ2-3; 10 bases agree with TRBD2. The germline CDR1 and CDR2 sequences are SNHLY and FYNNEI. Unmatched junction bases numbered 12, after V lost 3 bases and J lost 3 bases. The CDR3 extends over 18 amino acids. CDR3 DNA sequence: TGTGCCAGCAGTGAGCCTAGCGGGAGCGGGGTAGGAACAGATACGCAGTATTTT. Protein: CASSEPSGSGVGTDTQYF.

The table lists this clonotype with many counts. The V and J genes are TRBV12-3 or TRBV12-4 and TRBJ2-5; TRBD1 aligns across 7 bases. V shed 6 bases and J 0 bases; nucleotides not matched to a gene: 10. The CDR3 covers 16 residues. The CDR3, as DNA: TGTGCCAGCAGGGCCGGGACAGCGATGTACCAAGAGACCCAGTACTTC. Its protein product is CASRAGTAMYQETQYF.

The sample holds many counts of this clonotype. The chain employs TRBV12-3 or TRBV12-4 and TRBJ2-7, with no clear D. The ends were cut back, 3 bases at V and 0 bases at J, with 12 bases in the middle. The CDR3 runs 15 residues. The CDR3 region is CASSLQATLSYEQYF. In DNA form, the CDR3 reads TGTGCCAGCAGTTTGCAGGCTACCCTCTCCTACGAGCAGTACTTC.

In this sample, this clonotype turned up a few times. V is TRBV10-2 and J is TRBJ2-5; 12 bases fit TRBD1. This CDR3 is 16 amino acids long. The V segment lost 6 bases and the J segment 4 bases; nucleotides outside the gene matches: 9. Germline CDR1 reads WSHSY; CDR2 reads SAAADI. Here the CDR3 reads CASRVGTGGGLETQYF. Here the CDR3 DNA reads TGCGCCAGCAGAGTCGGGACAGGGGGCGGATTAGAGACCCAGTACTTC.

The chain combines TRBV10-3 with TRBJ2-5; D remains unclear. CDR1 is ENHRY and CDR2 is SYGVKD in the germline V gene. V was cut by 6 bases and J by 0 bases, with 8 bases left in between. The CDR3 length is 13 residues. CDR3 nucleotides: TGTGCCATCAGGGAGCAGCACCAAGAGACCCAGTACTTC. Its translation is CAIREQHQETQYF.

This clonotype came up many times. V gene TRBV5-6 combines with J gene TRBJ1-1; D might be TRBD1 (6 bases). With 2 bases removed from V and 1 base from J, the gap between germline ends came to 12 bases. CDR3 length equals 15 residues. CDR1 and CDR2 (germline): SGHDT, YYEEEE. The CDR3 is CASSLPGVANTEAFF. The CDR3 bases are TGTGCCAGCAGCTTACCAGGGGTGGCGAACACTGAAGCTTTCTTT.

The chain combines TRBV24-1 with TRBJ2-1; 7 positions match TRBD1. The CDR3 has 16 residues. Germline CDR1 and CDR2: KGHDR and SFDVKD. J was trimmed by 4 bases and V by 3 bases; bases with no gene match: 8. Here the CDR3 reads CATSDPKTGLYNEQFF. In DNA, the CDR3 is TGTGCCACCAGTGATCCAAAGACAGGGCTTTACAATGAGCAGTTCTTC.

This clonotype was picked up a small number of times. The chain is built from TRBV5-1 and TRBJ2-7; D not certain. CDR3 length: 15 amino acids. Germline values: CDR1 SGHRS, CDR2 YFSETQ. Trimming removed 0 bases at V and 1 base at J, with 11 bases between. CDR3 nucleotide sequence: TGCGCCAGCAGCTTGGGTTGGACGGGTTCCTACGAGCAGTACTTC. Protein: CASSLGWTGSYEQYF.

This clonotype was seen more than once but under ten times. The chain links TRBV5-6 to TRBJ2-3; 10 nucleotides line up with TRBD1. Trimming cost V 1 base and J 4 bases; bases outside gene matches: 9. The CDR3 has 17 residues. Germline V lookup: CDR1 SGHDT, CDR2 YYEEEE. The chain's CDR3 is CASSLFPDRGLADTQYF. The CDR3 nucleotides read TGTGCCAGCAGCTTGTTCCCGGACAGGGGGTTGGCAGATACGCAGTATTTT.

With regard to this clonotype: Sequence at one end of the junction differs from germline and may be a read error. V gene TRBV5-1 combines with J gene TRBJ2-2; D ambiguous. Germline loops: CDR1 SGHRS, CDR2 YFSETQ. The CDR3 sequence is 12 residues long. CDR3 bases: TGCGCCAGCAACTTGGGTATCGGGGAGCTGTTTTTT. Residues: CASNLGIGELFF.

The rearrangement links TRBV29-1 to TRBJ2-1, with a weak D call TRBD2 (5 bases). From germline, CDR1 is SQVTM and CDR2 ANQGSEA. The V end lost 4 bases, the J end lost 9 bases, and 13 bases lay between the germline ends. The CDR3 length is 12 residues. The CDR3 DNA reads as TGCAGCGTTGTGTTACAGAGCGGTGAGCAGTTCTTC. It specifies CSVVLQSGEQFF.

This clonotype was seen more than once but under ten times. The V gene is TRBV12-3 or TRBV12-4, the J gene TRBJ2-2, with TRBD2 matching over 10 bases. This CDR3 spans 16 amino acids. V gave up 6 bases and J gave up 3 bases; unmatched junction bases: 7. The CDR3 is CASSAGTSDYTGELFF. The CDR3 DNA sequence: TGTGCCAGCAGCGCCGGGACTAGCGACTACACCGGGGAGCTGTTTTTT.

The chain couples TRBV5-5 to TRBJ2-1; 8 nucleotides agree with TRBD2. The CDR3 is made up of 16 amino acids. Trimming cost V 2 bases and J 5 bases; bases outside gene matches: 9. Germline CDR1 SGHKS, CDR2 YYEKEE (reference sequence). DNA for the CDR3: TGTGCCAGCAGCTTTTCCGGGGGGGGACGTCACAATGAGCAGTTCTTC. This sequence encodes CASSFSGGGRHNEQFF. The full variable domain, with the rest looked up from reference TRBV5-5 and TRBJ2-1, is DAGVTQSPTHLIKTRGQQVTLRCSPISGHKSVSWYQQVLGQGPQFIFQYYEKEERGRGNFPDRFSARQFPNYSSELNVNALLLGDSALYLCASSFSGGGRHNEQFFGPGTRLTVL.

In this sample, this clonotype turned up many times. The rearrangement joins TRBV7-6 to TRBJ1-2; no reliable D call. CDR3 size: 14 residues. CDR1 and CDR2 (germline): SGHVS, FNYEAQ. Trimming removed 5 bases from V and 5 bases from J, with 15 bases in between. The CDR3 loop reads CASSPTSGPYGYTF. CDR3 bases: TGTGCCAGCAGCCCCACATCAGGACCATATGGCTACACCTTC.

The chain combines TRBV10-3 with TRBJ2-1, with D unresolved. Looked up from germline, CDR1 is ENHRY and CDR2 is SYGVKD. Deletions cut 2 bases from V and 4 bases from J, with 9 bases between. The CDR3 is made up of 14 amino acids. The CDR3 protein is CAISEGTEYNEQFF. Here the CDR3 DNA reads TGTGCCATCAGTGAGGGAACAGAGTACAATGAGCAGTTCTTC.

The V call is TRBV4-1, the J call TRBJ1-5, with a weak D call TRBD1 (6 bases). CDR1 and CDR2 from the germline V gene are MGHRA and YSYEKL. The CDR3 has 16 residues. V was cut by 3 bases and J by 0 bases, with 12 bases left in between. CDR3 loop: CASSHRYRDSNQPQHF. For the CDR3, the DNA is TGCGCCAGCAGCCACCGGTACAGGGATAGCAATCAGCCCCAGCATTTT.

This clonotype was detected a few times. The J gene is TRBJ2-7, the V gene TRBV20-1; 7 bases are a match to TRBD1. CDR3 length: 15 amino acids. V dropped 1 base and J dropped 7; count of bases not matched to a gene: 13. CDR1 is DFQATT and CDR2 is SNEGSKA in the germline V gene (reference sequence). The CDR3 DNA reads as TGCAGTGCTAGAGTACCGGGACAGCCACGAGGAGAGCAGTACTTC. Its translation is CSARVPGQPRGEQYF.

This chain connects TRBV18 to TRBJ2-7; D might be TRBD1 (5 bases). This CDR3 is built from 15 residues. V was trimmed by 0 bases and J by 5 bases, leaving 14 bases between them. Germline V gives CDR1 KGHSH, CDR2 LQKENI. Here the CDR3 reads CASSPPPGLLHEQYF. Here the CDR3 DNA reads TGTGCCAGCTCACCACCACCAGGGTTGCTCCACGAGCAGTACTTC.